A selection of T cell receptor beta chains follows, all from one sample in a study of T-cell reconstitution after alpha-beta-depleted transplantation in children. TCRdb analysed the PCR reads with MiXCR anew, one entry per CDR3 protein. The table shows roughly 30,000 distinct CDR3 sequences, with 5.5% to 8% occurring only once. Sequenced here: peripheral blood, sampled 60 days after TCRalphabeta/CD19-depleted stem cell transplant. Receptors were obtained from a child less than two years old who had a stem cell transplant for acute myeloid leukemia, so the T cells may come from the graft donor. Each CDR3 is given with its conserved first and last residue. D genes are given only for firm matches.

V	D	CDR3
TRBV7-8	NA	CASSSPGNEQFF
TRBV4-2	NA	CASSQRDIPYNEQFF
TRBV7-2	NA	CASSLDPFSSYEQYF
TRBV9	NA	CASSTRLDSYNEQFF
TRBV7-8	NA	CASSGGGGAYEQYF
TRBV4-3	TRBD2	CASSQDRGAGGRYEQYF
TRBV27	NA	CASSFGSFPREQYF
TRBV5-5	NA	CASKRQAPYGYTF
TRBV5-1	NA	CASSLAKVSSTDTQYF
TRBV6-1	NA	CATEEKAKGAYEQYF
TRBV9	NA	CASSVALGAGEKLFF
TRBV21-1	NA	CASLGPSPLRSNQPQHF
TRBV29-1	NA	CSVEPAPNSPLHF
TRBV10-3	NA	CAIQDIQGPYEQYF
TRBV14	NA	CASSWGKGFTYEQYF
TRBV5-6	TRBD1	CASSFLRDSSNQPQHF
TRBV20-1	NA	CSARIERGVYGYTF
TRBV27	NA	CASSLGVRYEQYF
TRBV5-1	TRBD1	CASGTGGTDTQYF
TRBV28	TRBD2	CASSPPFRERGGETQYF
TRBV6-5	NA	CASSSGQEFPEQYF
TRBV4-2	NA	CASSPKGEGYTF
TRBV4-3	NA	CASSQEQVSGNTIYF
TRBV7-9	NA	CASSSHGNNQPQHF
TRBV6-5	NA	CASSYGWGVNTEAFF
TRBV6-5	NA	CASSYFRTHTEAFF
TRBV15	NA	CATSRDGLQWRNIQYF
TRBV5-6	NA	CASSLQGRADTQYF
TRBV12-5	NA	CASGLDLQGRETQYF
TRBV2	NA	CASTGVAVHNEQFF
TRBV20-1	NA	CSAWEVGETQYF
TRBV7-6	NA	CASSTTGSTGELFF
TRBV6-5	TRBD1	CASSSPMTGAYEQYF
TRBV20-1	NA	CSASKNRRGEQYF
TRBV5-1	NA	CASHLSTGNQETQYF
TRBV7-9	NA	CASSLGGTLVDGYTF
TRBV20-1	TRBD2	CSAAQGRVNPLAKNIQYF
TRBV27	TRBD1	CASSLYRGSTEAFF
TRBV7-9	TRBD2	CASSLAGRATDTQYF
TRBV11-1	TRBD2	CASSPNLQLAVLQETQYF
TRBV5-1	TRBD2	CASSLRSGIAGGPGELFF
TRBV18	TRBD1	CASSVRDRGDTEAFF
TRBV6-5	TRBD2	CATERGNEQFF
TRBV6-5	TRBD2	CASNKWTSPAEQYF
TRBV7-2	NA	CASSLGTTDTQYF
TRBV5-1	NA	CASTGPPVGEQYF
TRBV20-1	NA	CSARVPGKETQYF
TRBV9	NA	CASSPVGLDGTQYF
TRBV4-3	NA	CASSQGPDTRYEQYF
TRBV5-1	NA	CASSLAPLGKTQYF
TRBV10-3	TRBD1	CAISYVGQGATDTQYF
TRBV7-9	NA	CASSFSEAFF
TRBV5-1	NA	CASSLSGRRSGANVLTF
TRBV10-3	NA	CAISDRPYNSPLHF
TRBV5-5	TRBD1	CASSPTGGEKTQYF
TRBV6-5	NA	CASSYDGNQPQHF
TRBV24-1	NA	CATSEGQEAFF